Presented here are 17 T cell receptor beta chains from one specimen sequenced in a study of blood T cell repertoires in COVID-19. TCRdb keeps only in-frame clones here, not all; method: immunoSEQ multiplex PCR. This sample yields around 94,000 clones, of which around 81% are seen a single time; approximately 6.5% belongs to the top ten. Sequencing used peripheral blood. These TCRs come from a man in his 60s with acute or convalescent COVID-19.

This chain links TRBV19 with TRBJ2-1; D may be TRBD2 (6 bases). The germline V and J ends were trimmed by 1 base and 5 bases, with 6 bases remaining between them. Germline V gives CDR1 LNHDA, CDR2 SQIVND (reference sequence). The CDR3 spans 13 residues. CDR3 protein: CASSIGTNNEQFF. CDR3 coding DNA: TGTGCCAGTAGTATAGGGACTAACAATGAGCAGTTCTTC.

The chain is built from TRBV20-1 and TRBJ2-7, with 7 nucleotides matching TRBD1. This CDR3 has 13 amino acids. Losses at the gene ends were 3 bases for V and 6 bases for J; bases not matched to a gene: 8. CDR1 DFQATT and CDR2 SNEGSKA come from the germline V gene (reference sequence). CDR3 sequence (DNA): TGCAGTGCTAGTTACAGGGGAACGGGCGAGCAGTACTTC. It is translated as CSASYRGTGEQYF.

The genes are TRBV10-3 and TRBJ2-7, with D perhaps matching TRBD2 (6 bases). Germline CDR1 and CDR2: ENHRY and SYGVKD. The CDR3 runs 15 residues. The V end was cut by 2 bases, the J end by 9 bases, with 20 bases between. The CDR3 nucleotides read TGTGCCATCAGTGAGCCTCTGGGGACTTCCTCGGGGCAGTACTTC. Protein: CAISEPLGTSSGQYF.

This clone was detected only a few times. The chain joins TRBV4-1 to TRBJ2-1; 10 nucleotides agree with TRBD2. With V trimmed by 0 bases and J by 8 bases, 7 bases remained unmatched. The length of the CDR3 is 16 residues. Germline CDR1 reads MGHRA; CDR2 reads YSYEKL. CDR3: CASSQEGGLASDEQFF. CDR3 bases: TGCGCCAGCAGCCAAGAGGGGGGACTAGCGAGCGATGAGCAGTTCTTC.

The genes are TRBV9 and TRBJ1-5; D is unclear. The V gene lost 3 bases and the J gene lost 1 base, with 11 bases spanning the gap. The CDR3 consists of 15 residues. Per the germline V gene, CDR1 is SGDLS and CDR2 is YYNGEE. Here the CDR3 reads CASSGSASSNQPQHF. Here the CDR3 DNA reads TGTGCCAGCAGCGGCAGTGCATCGAGCAATCAGCCCCAGCATTTT. The whole variable domain, remainder taken from reference TRBV9 and TRBJ1-5, is DSGVTQTPKHLITATGQRVTLRCSPRSGDLSVYWYQQSLDQGLQFLIQYYNGEERAKGNILERFSAQQFPDLHSELNLSSLELGDSALYFCASSGSASSNQPQHFGDGTRLSIL.

V is TRBV27 and J is TRBJ1-6; 8 positions agree with TRBD1. J lost 6 bases, V lost 5 bases, and 15 bases had no gene match. Looked up from germline, CDR1 is MNHEY and CDR2 is SMNVEV (reference sequence). The CDR3 consists of 18 residues. In DNA, the CDR3 is TGTGCCAGCAGTCTCCCTCCGGACAGGGCGAAGGTTAATTCACCCCTCCACTTT. It codes for CASSLPPDRAKVNSPLHF.

This clone was seen just once. The rearrangement links TRBV12-3 or TRBV12-4 to TRBJ1-1; the D is unclear. Between the trimmed V and J ends, which lost 3 bases and 3 bases, there was a span of 8 bases. CDR3 length: 13 residues. The CDR3 bases are TGTGCCAGCAGTTTGGCGGAGGACACTGAAGCTTTCTTT. Amino acids: CASSLAEDTEAFF.

This chain uses TRBV5-1 with TRBJ2-5, with 7 bases that match TRBD2. Germline V gene lookup returns CDR1 SGHRS and CDR2 YFSETQ. The CDR3 has 14 residues. With V trimmed by 2 bases and J by 4 bases, 5 bases remained unmatched. The CDR3 DNA reads TGCGCCAGCAGCTTAGGACTAGGCGCAGAGACCCAGTACTTC. Its translation: CASSLGLGAETQYF.

This chain joins TRBV5-1 and TRBJ2-7; a possible D gene is TRBD1 (6 bases). The CDR3 loop spans 14 amino acids. Trimming removed 4 bases at V and 2 bases at J, with 13 bases between. The V gene's germline CDR1 is SGHRS and CDR2 YFSETQ. The CDR3 loop is CASSPDRIPYEQYF. The CDR3 nucleotides are TGCGCCAGCAGCCCCGACAGGATACCCTACGAGCAGTACTTC. Filled out from reference TRBV5-1 and TRBJ2-7, the complete variable domain reads KAGVTQTPRYLIKTRGQQVTLSCSPISGHRSVSWYQQTPGQGLQFLFEYFSETQRNKGNFPGRFSGRQFSNSRSEMNVSTLELGDSALYLCASSPDRIPYEQYFGPGTRLTVT.

The table lists this clone with many counts. The chain employs TRBV4-1 and TRBJ2-5; a possible D gene is TRBD1 (5 bases). Trimming cost V 4 bases and J 7 bases, with 19 bases left between them. Germline CDR1 and CDR2: MGHRA and YSYEKL. The length of the CDR3 is 15 residues. CDR3 amino acids: CASSPGSLRGTTQYF. The CDR3 DNA sequence: TGCGCCAGCAGCCCCGGTTCCCTTAGGGGTACGACCCAGTACTTC.

In this sample, this clone turned up once. This chain connects TRBV15 to TRBJ1-1; D is possibly TRBD1 (6 bases). Germline CDR1 and CDR2: LNHNV and YYDKDF (reference sequence). The CDR3 has 14 residues. With 1 base removed from V and 2 bases from J, the gap between germline ends came to 8 bases. The CDR3 loop is CATSRGTVNTEAFF. For the CDR3, the DNA is TGTGCCACCAGCAGAGGGACAGTTAACACTGAAGCTTTCTTT.

The chain couples TRBV2 to TRBJ2-7; D unclear. V gave up 2 bases and J gave up 1 base, with 9 bases separating them. From germline, CDR1 is SNHLY and CDR2 FYNNEI. The CDR3 has 14 residues. The CDR3 nucleotides are TGTGCCAGCAGTGAACGAGGTCCGTCCTACGAGCAGTACTTC. Protein: CASSERGPSYEQYF.

The chain has TRBV21-1 and TRBJ1-1; the table calls TRBD1, which could not be checked here. TRBV21-1 has pseudogene status. CDR3 length: 17 amino acids. CDR3 nucleotide sequence: TGTGCCAGCAGCATCTCGGGACAGGGGGCGTGGGGCACTGAAGCTTTCTTT. Its protein is CASSISGQGAWGTEAFF.

V is TRBV21-1 and J is TRBJ2-1; TRBD2 was called by the table and not checked on the DNA. TRBV21-1 represents a pseudogene. The CDR3 is 20 residues long. The CDR3, as DNA: TGTGCCAGCACCACGAGCGGGGGGACGGATACGACAAGCTCCTACAATGAGCAGTTCTTC. Translation gives CASTTSGGTDTTSSYNEQFF.

The J gene is TRBJ2-1, the V gene TRBV7-9; D remains ambiguous. Looked up from germline, CDR1 is SEHNR and CDR2 is FQNEAQ (reference sequence). V was clipped by 7 bases and J by 5 bases, with 21 bases between them. The CDR3 is 16 residues long. The CDR3 DNA follows: TGTGCCAGCAAGATCATGGGCCCAATTGACCACAATGAGCAGTTCTTC. This gives the protein CASKIMGPIDHNEQFF.

V usage is TRBV4-3 and J usage is TRBJ1-1; 9 nucleotides align to TRBD1. V shed 4 bases, J shed 5 bases, and the junction held 17 bases outside the gene matches. CDR3 length: 18 residues. Looked up from germline, CDR1 is LGHNA and CDR2 is YSLEER. Here the CDR3 DNA reads TGCGCCAGCAGCCGAGTAACCTGGGACAGGGACTTGCAGACTGAAGCTTTCTTT. Amino acids: CASSRVTWDRDLQTEAFF.

This clone was observed a single time. The chain is built from TRBV24-1 and TRBJ2-1; D is uncertain. Germline CDR1 KGHDR, CDR2 SFDVKD. Deletions cut 5 bases from V and 9 bases from J, with 7 bases between. This CDR3 has 11 amino acids. CDR3 nucleotides: TGTGCCACCAGTGGGAGTTCTGAGCAGTTCTTC. The encoded protein is CATSGSSEQFF.